This T cell receptor (beta chain) comes out of a study of blood T cell repertoires in COVID-19. Assay: immunoSEQ multiplex PCR; the TCRdb copy retains only in-frame clones and omits some. The sample has approximately 290,000 clones; over 75% are singletons. This CDR3 comprises 16 residues. The germline V gene has CDR1 SEHNR and CDR2 FQNEAQ (reference sequence). V lost 5 bases, J lost 0 bases, and 7 bases stayed unmatched. There are a few counts of this clone. Sequenced: peripheral blood. The receptor was derived from a woman aged 55-69 years with acute or convalescent COVID-19. The genes are TRBV7-9 and TRBJ1-3, with TRBD1 matching over 7 bases. The CDR3 DNA is TGTGCCAGCAGCGGGTGGGACAGCATCTCTGGAAACACCATATATTTT. It is translated as CASSGWDSISGNTIYF.